What follows are 5 T cell receptor beta chains derived from one specimen sequenced in a study of tumor-infiltrating lymphocytes in primary liver carcinoma. Co-extracted RNA and DNA came from around 18-30 mg of unsorted bulk tissue. Total RNA amounting to 500 ng was the source from which TCR beta cDNA was made with a constant-region primer. ARM-PCR was slightly modified, and three nested multiplex PCR rounds with it gave rise to the TCR beta libraries. PCR rounds one and two used TRBV1-TRBV30 forward primers with a C-beta reverse primer for roughly 10 cycles each. TCRdb reprocessed the multiplex PCR reads with MiXCR, giving one entry per CDR3 protein. The data contain around 100,000 distinct CDR3 sequences, 55% to 70% of them singletons. The sequenced sample consisted of liver tumor tissue from sampling region 5. Stated subset: tumor region T5, tumor centre. These receptors all come from a woman aged 55-69 years with primary liver carcinoma and hepatitis B virus infection.

On this clonotype itself: The junction departs from the called germline gene at one end, perhaps through a read error. The chain links TRBV10-2 to TRBJ2-7; no reliable D call. In germline, CDR1 is WSHSY, CDR2 SAAADI. CDR3 length equals 16 residues. For the CDR3, the DNA is TGCGCCAGCAGTGTTCAGCATACCATAGGAAGCTACGAGCAGTGCTTC. Its translation is CASSVQHTIGSYEQCF.

Worth noting for this clonotype: The junction shows a germline mismatch at one end, possibly a read error. The chain joins TRBV5-1 to TRBJ2-7; 7 bases match TRBD1. The CDR3 has 17 amino acids. The V gene's germline CDR1 is SGHRS and CDR2 YFSETQ. The CDR3 reads CANSPQGIGGLTYEQYF. In DNA form, the CDR3 reads TGCGCCAACAGCCCACAAGGAATAGGGGGCCTCACCTACGAGCAGTACTTC.

This sequence joins TRBV11-2 and TRBJ2-7; D remains ambiguous. The CDR3 consists of 13 residues. Deletions cut 0 bases from V and 6 bases from J, with 9 bases between. Germline CDR1 reads SGHAT; CDR2 reads FQNNGV. CDR3 amino acids: CASSLDWKGEQYF. DNA for the CDR3: TGTGCCAGCAGCTTAGATTGGAAGGGCGAGCAGTACTTC. Full variable domain (remainder filled in from reference TRBV11-2 and TRBJ2-7): EAGVAQSPRYKIIEKRQSVAFWCNPISGHATLYWYQQILGQGPKLLIQFQNNGVVDDSQLPKDRFSAERLKGVDSTLKIQPAKLEDSAVYLCASSLDWKGEQYFGPGTRLTVT.

Comments on this clonotype: The CDR3 end shows no conserved phenylalanine or tryptophan, and so a read error is likely. The rearrangement uses TRBV11-1 and TRBJ2-7; possible D gene TRBD2, 5 bases. From germline, CDR1 is SGHAT and CDR2 FQDESV (reference sequence). The CDR3 totals 14 residues. The V and J ends lost 5 bases and 0 bases respectively, with 11 bases between them. Here the CDR3 reads CASSLWRTSYEQYL. The DNA for the CDR3 is TGTGCCAGCAGCCTTTGGAGGACCTCCTACGAGCAGTACCTC.

Note on this clonotype: Possible read error: a much larger clone is one base away. The genes are TRBV14 and TRBJ2-3, with 7 bases identical to TRBD2. The CDR3 has 15 amino acids. CDR1 and CDR2 from the germline V gene are SGHDN and FVKESK. The CDR3 sequence: CASSQVRGSADMQYF. CDR3 bases: TGTGCCAGCAGCCAAGTCCGCGGGAGCGCAGATATGCAGTATTTT.